The subject of this entry is one TCR beta chain. Authors' processing steps: From reference gene primer amplification, estimates of nucleated cell counts were derived. The protocol was immunoSEQ multiplex PCR, while the TCRdb copy is restricted to in-frame clones and leaves out a portion. Clone size and the V and J calls come from that table; the DNA yielded D and trimming. The sample lists roughly 70,000 clones, about 70% occurring once. The entry originates in a study of blood T cell repertoires in COVID-19. Across the study: The United States, Italy and Spain supplied acute and convalescent COVID-19 samples.

This CDR3 region has 18 residues. Germline CDR1 and CDR2: SGHNT and YYREEE (reference sequence). The J segment lost 5 bases and the V segment lost 4 bases, leaving 14 bases of the junction unmatched. V usage is TRBV5-4 and J usage is TRBJ2-2, with 10 positions matching TRBD2. Input material: peripheral blood. This clonotype was sampled from a man in his fifties or sixties with acute or convalescent COVID-19. CDR3: CASSASLAGTLWTGELFF. CDR3 nucleotide sequence: TGTGCCAGCAGCGCCTCACTAGCGGGGACTCTATGGACCGGGGAGCTGTTTTTT.